This T cell receptor (beta chain) emerged from a study of cytomegalovirus exposure and HLA in healthy donors. Study-level information: The 120 validation repertoires were produced on the same platform as the 670 or so repertoires of the first cohort. This was reported in a later analysis.

Regarding the study as a whole: Cytomegalovirus association was assigned to approximately 160 TCR beta chains.

About this clone: Antigen specificity is unknown.

V gave up 1 base and J gave up 0 bases, with 6 bases separating them. Germline V gene sequence: CDR1 SGHNT, CDR2 YYREEE (reference sequence). The CDR3 spans 14 residues. Sequencing was performed with immunoSEQ multiplex PCR; in TCRdb, only in-frame clones are kept and a portion is missing. The sample includes some 140,000 clones, roughly 84% of them seen just once. This chain uses TRBV5-4 with TRBJ2-3; no clear D. The sequenced material came from PBMCs. The sequence derives from a human donor in good health. The CDR3 sequence is CASSLSRSTDTQYF. As DNA, the CDR3 is TGTGCCAGCAGCTTGTCACGGAGCACAGATACGCAGTATTTT.